The 15 T cell receptor beta chains presented below share a single source sample, sequenced in a study of blood T cell repertoires in COVID-19. Using immunoSEQ multiplex PCR, the repertoire was profiled, and TCRdb retains in-frame clones only, with some absent. The data hold tens of thousands of clones, with roughly 84% observed a single time. Material for sequencing was peripheral blood. Receptors originate from a human donor in a cohort sampled during active COVID-19.

The V gene is TRBV5-8, the J gene TRBJ2-1; 11 positions match TRBD2. Germline CDR1 SGHTS, CDR2 YDEGEE. The length of the CDR3 is 12 residues. With 4 bases clipped from V and 10 bases from J, the junction kept 1 base outside the gene matches. CDR3 sequence: CASSRTSGEQFF. CDR3 DNA sequence: TGTGCCAGCAGCCGGACTAGCGGGGAGCAGTTCTTC.

CDR3 in amino acids: CASSTGGGYGYTF. In DNA form, the CDR3 reads TGTGCCAGCAGTACAGGGGGCGGCTATGGCTACACCTTC. The chain joins TRBV12-3 or TRBV12-4 to TRBJ1-2; 9 nucleotides align to TRBD1. Unmatched junction bases numbered 2, after V lost 5 bases and J lost 4 bases. This CDR3 contains 13 residues.

CDR3 loop: CASSEGSGGSYNEQFF. The CDR3 nucleotides read TGCGCCAGCAGCGAGGGTAGCGGGGGCTCCTACAATGAGCAGTTCTTC. This chain uses TRBV5-1 with TRBJ2-1, with TRBD2 matching over 9 bases. In germline, CDR1 is SGHRS, CDR2 YFSETQ. Trimming cost V 4 bases and J 0 bases; bases outside gene matches: 5. CDR3 length equals 16 residues.

V is TRBV5-6 and J is TRBJ2-3, with 9 positions matching TRBD1. The CDR3 sequence is 16 residues long. With 4 bases clipped from V and 3 bases from J, the junction kept 9 bases outside the gene matches. The germline CDR1 and CDR2 sequences are SGHDT and YYEEEE. DNA for the CDR3: TGTGCCAGCAGCGTGCCGGGACAGGGAAGAACAGATACGCAGTATTTT. Translated, it gives CASSVPGQGRTDTQYF.

J is TRBJ2-7 and V is TRBV7-7; 9 bases fit TRBD1. CDR3 size: 14 residues. Per the germline V gene, CDR1 is SSHAT and CDR2 is FNYEAQ (reference sequence). V was clipped by 1 base and J by 3 bases; unmatched bases: 1. The CDR3 coding sequence is TGTGCCAGCAGCTTAGGGACAGGGGTCTACGAGCAGTACTTC. Translation: CASSLGTGVYEQYF. The full variable domain, with the rest looked up from reference TRBV7-7 and TRBJ2-7, is GAGVSQSPRYKVTKRGQDVTLRCDPISSHATLYWYQQALGQGPEFLTYFNYEAQPDKSGLPSDRFSAERPEGSISTLTIQRTEQRDSAMYRCASSLGTGVYEQYFGPGTRLTVT.

This clone was counted once. This chain uses TRBV6-5 with TRBJ1-2, with 9 nucleotides matching TRBD1. J gave up 4 bases and V 9 bases, and 12 bases lay outside the gene matches. Germline CDR1 MNHEY, CDR2 SVGAGI. This CDR3 is 15 amino acids long. In nucleotides, the CDR3 is TGTGCCAGTAAACTCTCGGGACAGGGCGGCTATGGCTACACCTTC. As protein: CASKLSGQGGYGYTF.

V gene TRBV29-1 combines with J gene TRBJ2-1, with a weak D call TRBD2 (6 bases). V was cut by 4 bases and J by 4 bases, with 11 bases left in between. CDR1 and CDR2 from the germline V gene are SQVTM and ANQGSEA. CDR3 length: 13 amino acids. The CDR3 reads CSVASGLYNEQFF. The CDR3 DNA sequence: TGCAGCGTTGCCAGCGGGCTGTACAATGAGCAGTTCTTC.

The rearrangement links TRBV4-3 to TRBJ2-7; 10 nucleotides line up with TRBD2. From germline, CDR1 is LGHNA and CDR2 YSLEER. CDR3 length equals 16 residues. Trimming took 1 base from V and 0 from J; bases not matched to a gene: 3. Written as DNA, the CDR3 is TGCGCCAGCAGCCAAGTACTAGCGGGACACTCCTACGAGCAGTACTTC. Its protein product is CASSQVLAGHSYEQYF.

This clone showed up just once. This sequence joins TRBV5-1 and TRBJ1-3; 7 bases match TRBD1. CDR3 length: 14 residues. Germline V lookup: CDR1 SGHRS, CDR2 YFSETQ. V lost 5 bases and J lost 2; bases outside the gene matches: 4. CDR3 nucleotides: TGCGCCAGCAGTTACCAGGGGGCTGGAAACACCATATATTTT. Amino acid sequence: CASSYQGAGNTIYF.

The chain recombines TRBV20-1 with TRBJ2-2, with TRBD2 identical over 8 bases. Germline lookup yields CDR1 DFQATT and CDR2 SNEGSKA (reference sequence). The CDR3 runs to 16 residues. V dropped 3 bases and J dropped 5; count of bases not matched to a gene: 11. This chain's CDR3 is CSASDGRAVRTGELFF. For the CDR3, the DNA is TGCAGTGCTAGTGACGGGAGGGCCGTTCGAACCGGGGAGCTGTTTTTT.

The V and J genes are TRBV21-1 and TRBJ2-1; the table's D call, TRBD2, was not checked against the DNA. TRBV21-1 is reported as a pseudogene. This CDR3 spans 16 amino acids. The CDR3 is CASSKGIALSYNEQFF. The CDR3 DNA is TGTGCCAGCAGCAAAGGGATAGCACTTTCCTACAATGAGCAGTTCTTC.

The genes are TRBV7-8 and TRBJ2-7, with TRBD2 matching 8 bases. V gave up 4 bases and J gave up 2 bases; unmatched junction bases: 7. The CDR3 spans 15 residues. Per germline, CDR1 SGHVS and CDR2 FQNEAQ. In DNA, the CDR3 is TGTGCCAGCAGCTCCCTTGCGGGAGGCGCCTACGAGCAGTACTTC. Residues: CASSSLAGGAYEQYF.

The chain recombines TRBV5-6 with TRBJ2-1, with TRBD1 matching 12 bases. Trimming at V came to 0 bases and at J to 9 bases, leaving 7 bases not matched to a gene. Germline V gene data show CDR1 as SGHDT and CDR2 as YYEEEE. The CDR3 spans 16 residues. The CDR3 sequence: CASSLGGTGGYGEQFF. CDR3 nucleotide sequence: TGTGCCAGCAGCTTGGGTGGGACAGGGGGCTATGGTGAGCAGTTCTTC. The whole variable domain, filled in from reference TRBV5-6 and TRBJ2-1, reads DAGVTQSPTHLIKTRGQQVTLRCSPKSGHDTVSWYQQALGQGPQFIFQYYEEEERQRGNFPDRFSGHQFPNYSSELNVNALLLGDSALYLCASSLGGTGGYGEQFFGPGTRLTVL.

This sequence joins TRBV6-6 and TRBJ2-5; 8 bases line up with TRBD2. The ends lost 6 bases at V and 1 base at J; junction bases unmatched: 10. CDR1 and CDR2 from the germline V gene are MNHNY and SVGAGI (reference sequence). The CDR3 loop spans 16 amino acids. Here the CDR3 reads CASRGTRGDLQETQYF. The CDR3 DNA reads TGTGCCAGCAGAGGGACTAGGGGTGACCTCCAAGAGACCCAGTACTTC.

This clone was seen only once. The CDR3: CASSPGGRLNTEAFF. The CDR3 DNA sequence: TGTGCCAGCAGCCCAGGGGGGCGGTTGAACACTGAAGCTTTCTTT. This chain links TRBV11-2 with TRBJ1-1; TRBD1 aligns across 7 bases. Germline V gives CDR1 SGHAT, CDR2 FQNNGV. With V trimmed by 5 bases and J by 0 bases, 6 bases remained unmatched. The CDR3 is 15 amino acids.